These 32 T cell receptor beta chains were all obtained from the same sample, sequenced in a study of blood T cell repertoires in COVID-19. Profiled with immunoSEQ multiplex PCR; TCRdb holds only in-frame clones, not every one. The repertoire holds 95,000 to 110,000 clones, roughly nine tenths seen once, with roughly 5.3% in the top ten. The sample taken for sequencing was peripheral blood. The receptors derive from a human donor in a cohort sampled during active COVID-19.

The chain uses TRBV19 and TRBJ2-1; perhaps TRBD1 as D (5 bases). Per germline, CDR1 LNHDA and CDR2 SQIVND (reference sequence). The CDR3 runs to 14 residues. V lost 1 base, J lost 2 bases, and 6 bases lay in between. The CDR3 DNA reads TGTGCCAGTAGTATAGTAGGGGCCTACAATGAGCAGTTCTTC. Protein product: CASSIVGAYNEQFF.

This clone was picked up one time. This chain joins TRBV18 and TRBJ2-5; TRBD1 might be the D (5 bases). This CDR3 contains 15 residues. The ends were cut back, 3 bases at V and 1 base at J, with 12 bases in the middle. Germline V gives CDR1 KGHSH, CDR2 LQKENI. The CDR3 DNA reads as TGTGCCAGCTCACCCATAACAGGCCTCCAAGAGACCCAGTACTTC. Residues: CASSPITGLQETQYF.

This sequence joins TRBV4-2 and TRBJ2-3, with D uncertain. From germline, CDR1 is LGHNA and CDR2 YNFKEQ. This CDR3 comprises 14 residues. V shed 0 bases and J shed 3 bases, with 7 bases lying between them. Here the CDR3 reads CASSQDRSTDTQYF. The DNA of the CDR3 is TGTGCCAGCAGCCAAGACAGGTCGACAGATACGCAGTATTTT.

The chain uses TRBV28 and TRBJ1-2, with a weak D call TRBD1 (5 bases). Between the trimmed V and J ends, which lost 5 bases and 5 bases, there was a span of 18 bases. Germline-derived CDR1 and CDR2 are MDHEN and SYDVKM. This CDR3 has 15 residues. DNA for the CDR3: TGTGCCAGCAGTCCCTCAAGTGGGGCGGGGTATGGCTACACCTTC. Translation: CASSPSSGAGYGYTF.

The gene calls are TRBV27 and TRBJ2-1; 11 nucleotides match TRBD2. The germline gives CDR1 MNHEY, CDR2 SMNVEV (reference sequence). Trimming took 5 bases from V and 1 from J; bases not matched to a gene: 7. The CDR3 is 17 residues long. This CDR3 reads CASSPMGLADSYNEQFF. CDR3 coding DNA: TGTGCCAGCAGTCCTATGGGACTAGCGGATTCCTACAATGAGCAGTTCTTC.

This clone was detected only a few times. This chain connects TRBV12-3 or TRBV12-4 to TRBJ1-2; no reliable D call. Trimming removed 3 bases at V and 1 base at J, with 6 bases between. The CDR3 sequence is 13 residues long. CDR3 sequence reads: CASSFEDNYGYTF. CDR3 sequence (DNA): TGTGCCAGCAGTTTTGAGGATAACTATGGCTACACCTTC.

The gene calls are TRBV28 and TRBJ2-7, with D possibly being TRBD1 (5 bases). V was shortened by 5 bases and J by 2 bases, with 19 bases between the two germline ends. This CDR3 has 16 amino acids. CDR1 and CDR2 from the germline V gene are MDHEN and SYDVKM. CDR3 sequence reads: CASSPPRKIGAYEQYF. The CDR3 region has the DNA TGTGCCAGCAGTCCCCCCCGCAAGATAGGGGCCTACGAGCAGTACTTC.

The chain has TRBV28 and TRBJ1-5; D remains unclear. V dropped 6 bases and J dropped 7 bases, with 10 bases sitting between them. The V gene's germline CDR1 is MDHEN and CDR2 SYDVKM. This CDR3 has 12 amino acids. The CDR3 protein is CASRQLVQPQHF. The CDR3 DNA reads TGTGCCAGCAGACAACTAGTACAGCCCCAGCATTTT.

This chain connects TRBV19 to TRBJ2-5, with D possibly being TRBD2 (6 bases). The V end lost 6 bases, the J end lost 4 bases, and 12 bases lay between the germline ends. Germline-derived CDR1 and CDR2 are LNHDA and SQIVND (reference sequence). This CDR3 comprises 13 residues. DNA of the CDR3: TGTGCCAGTAGCTCTTTAGCGGCAGAGACCCAGTACTTC. Translated, it gives CASSSLAAETQYF.

The V call is TRBV28, the J call TRBJ2-7, with 8 bases lining up with TRBD2. This CDR3 is 14 amino acids long. The V and J ends lost 6 bases and 2 bases, in that order; junction bases with no gene match: 6. Germline CDR1 is MDHEN and CDR2 is SYDVKM. The CDR3 reads CASREAGDTYEQYF. The CDR3 DNA reads TGTGCCAGCAGAGAAGCGGGGGATACCTACGAGCAGTACTTC.

The chain uses TRBV5-5 and TRBJ2-6; TRBD1 matches 7 bases. After removal of 0 bases from V and 1 base from J, the junction contained 4 bases not matched to a gene. CDR3 length: 17 amino acids. Germline assignment: CDR1 SGHKS and CDR2 YYEKEE (reference sequence). The CDR3 coding sequence is TGTGCCAGCAGCTTGGAAGGGACAGCTTCTGGGGCCAACGTCCTGACTTTC. Translated, it gives CASSLEGTASGANVLTF.

The chain combines TRBV7-2 with TRBJ2-7; 10 bases agree with TRBD1. The germline V gene has CDR1 SGHTA and CDR2 FQGNSA. The CDR3 is 16 amino acids. J was trimmed by 6 bases and V by 2 bases; bases with no gene match: 10. This CDR3 is CASSLFRGQGKSEQYF. Written as DNA, the CDR3 is TGTGCCAGCAGCTTATTTAGGGGACAGGGGAAGAGCGAGCAGTACTTC.

The J gene is TRBJ2-3, the V gene TRBV4-1, with D perhaps matching TRBD1 (5 bases). The germline V gene encodes CDR1 MGHRA and CDR2 YSYEKL. Trimming stripped 3 bases from V and 4 bases from J, with 20 bases between. The CDR3 loop spans 17 amino acids. Here the CDR3 DNA reads TGCGCCAGCAGCCAGCCGGTTAGGGGCACCAGTGCAGATACGCAGTATTTT. As protein: CASSQPVRGTSADTQYF.

The V and J genes are TRBV24-1 and TRBJ2-5, with 10 nucleotides matching TRBD1. V lost 4 bases to trimming and J lost 1 base; unmatched junction nucleotides: 11. Germline V gives CDR1 KGHDR, CDR2 SFDVKD. CDR3 length: 18 amino acids. CDR3 amino acids: CATSEVSGQGIIQETQYF. CDR3 nucleotide sequence: TGTGCCACCAGTGAGGTTTCGGGACAGGGGATAATCCAAGAGACCCAGTACTTC.

This sequence joins TRBV3-1 (or the pseudogene TRBV3-2) and TRBJ2-7; 12 bases map to TRBD2. V gave up 4 bases and J gave up 4 bases; unmatched junction bases: 5. Per germline, CDR1 LGHDT and CDR2 YNNKEL (reference sequence). The CDR3 consists of 15 residues. CDR3 nucleotide sequence: TGTGCCAGCAGCCTCCGACTAGCGGGGGTATACGAGCAGTACTTC. It codes for CASSLRLAGVYEQYF.

In this sample, this clone turned up once. The chain employs TRBV9 and TRBJ1-5; D unclear. The germline V gene has CDR1 SGDLS and CDR2 YYNGEE. The V gene lost 4 bases and the J gene lost 9 bases, with 17 bases spanning the gap. The CDR3 consists of 14 residues. CDR3 in DNA: TGTGCCAGCAGCAGCTCACAAGACCGGGGGCCCCAGCATTTT. Protein sequence: CASSSSQDRGPQHF.

The V and J genes are TRBV28 and TRBJ2-7, with D possibly TRBD1 on 6 matching bases. Trimming left V 5 bases short and J 2 bases short, with 13 bases between. The CDR3 spans 14 residues. In germline, CDR1 is MDHEN, CDR2 SYDVKM. CDR3 loop: CASSTQGVAYEQYF. The CDR3 DNA reads as TGTGCCAGCAGTACACAGGGAGTAGCCTACGAGCAGTACTTC.

This clone was observed a handful of times. The V gene is TRBV5-1, the J gene TRBJ1-3; no firm D call. Germline CDR1 reads SGHRS; CDR2 reads YFSETQ. This CDR3 has 13 residues. Between the trimmed V and J ends, which lost 3 bases and 0 bases, there was a span of 4 bases. Here the CDR3 DNA reads TGCGCCAGCAGCTCCAGCTCTGGAAACACCATATATTTT. As protein: CASSSSSGNTIYF.

This clone was seen once. The chain carries TRBV6-4 and TRBJ2-3; 7 positions agree with TRBD2. This CDR3 has 13 residues. The germline CDR1 and CDR2 sequences are MRHNA and SNTAGT. Trimming took 11 bases from V and 4 from J; bases not matched to a gene: 9. The CDR3 DNA sequence: TGTGCCCCCTCCGGGAGGTACCCAGATACGCAGTATTTT. It is translated as CAPSGRYPDTQYF.

The chain is built from TRBV19 and TRBJ2-2; 9 nucleotides agree with TRBD2. CDR3 length: 16 amino acids. Trimming removed 3 bases from V and 1 base from J; junction bases left unmatched: 3. Germline values: CDR1 LNHDA, CDR2 SQIVND (reference sequence). The CDR3 nucleotides read TGTGCCAGTAGTATTCCTAGCGGGATGAACACCGGGGAGCTGTTTTTT. Amino acid sequence: CASSIPSGMNTGELFF.

The chain uses TRBV12-3 or TRBV12-4 and TRBJ1-1; weak D call: TRBD1 (5 bases). With 3 bases removed from V and 2 bases from J, the gap between germline ends came to 7 bases. CDR3 length: 13 amino acids. The CDR3 loop reads CASSFQGNTEAFF. The CDR3 DNA reads TGTGCCAGCAGTTTTCAGGGCAACACTGAAGCTTTCTTT.

The V call is TRBV11-2, the J call TRBJ2-7; TRBD2 matches at 10 bases. There are 16 residues in the CDR3. The germline gives CDR1 SGHAT, CDR2 FQNNGV. Trimming removed 1 base from V and 3 bases from J; junction bases left unmatched: 6. CDR3 DNA: TGTGCCAGCAGCTTAGTATCGACTAGCGGGTTCTACGAGCAGTACTTC. Protein: CASSLVSTSGFYEQYF.

V is TRBV28 and J is TRBJ2-7; 10 positions agree with TRBD2. CDR3 size: 15 residues. Germline V gives CDR1 MDHEN, CDR2 SYDVKM. V lost 4 bases and J lost 4; bases outside the gene matches: 7. CDR3 sequence: CASSSHGLAEYEQYF. The CDR3 coding sequence is TGTGCCAGCAGTTCTCACGGACTAGCGGAATACGAGCAGTACTTC.

The chain has TRBV19 and TRBJ1-5, with 9 nucleotides matching TRBD1. Unmatched junction bases numbered 10, after V lost 8 bases and J lost 2 bases. This CDR3 spans 16 amino acids. Germline V gene sequence: CDR1 LNHDA, CDR2 SQIVND (reference sequence). In nucleotides, the CDR3 is TGTGCCAGTGCGGGACAGGGCTATTGGGGCAATCAGCCCCAGCATTTT. It encodes CASAGQGYWGNQPQHF.

The V gene is TRBV13, the J gene TRBJ2-5; D might be TRBD1 (6 bases). The CDR3 runs to 14 residues. Trimming removed 5 bases from V and 0 bases from J, with 10 bases in between. The germline gives CDR1 PRHDT, CDR2 FYEKMQ (reference sequence). The CDR3 loop is CASSTRGHQETQYF. The CDR3 nucleotides are TGTGCCAGCAGCACCAGGGGTCACCAAGAGACCCAGTACTTC.

CDR3 DNA: TGCGCCAGCAGCTTGAGCGCAGGGGGCGGAAACAATGAGCAGTTCTTC. Its protein product is CASSLSAGGGNNEQFF. The chain uses TRBV5-1 and TRBJ2-1, with TRBD1 identical over 8 bases. The CDR3 covers 16 residues. CDR1 and CDR2 from the germline V gene are SGHRS and YFSETQ. V dropped 1 base and J dropped 5; count of bases not matched to a gene: 8.

The gene calls are TRBV28 and TRBJ2-2; a weak D match, TRBD2 (5 bases). Germline V gives CDR1 MDHEN, CDR2 SYDVKM. Trimming left V 3 bases short and J 6 bases short, with 20 bases between. The CDR3 spans 17 residues. The CDR3 coding sequence is TGTGCCAGCAGTTTTTCTAGCCCAAACGTCCTTGCCGGGGAGCTGTTTTTT. Its translation: CASSFSSPNVLAGELFF. The whole variable domain, filled in from reference TRBV28 and TRBJ2-2, reads DVKVTQSSRYLVKRTGEKVFLECVQDMDHENMFWYRQDPGLGLRLIYFSYDVKMKEKGDIPEGYSVSREKKERFSLILESASTNQTSMYLCASSFSSPNVLAGELFFGEGSRLTVL.

The gene calls are TRBV2 and TRBJ1-2; tentatively, D is TRBD1 (6 bases). CDR1 is SNHLY and CDR2 is FYNNEI in the germline V gene. The V and J ends lost 9 bases and 3 bases respectively, with 14 bases between them. This CDR3 spans 13 amino acids. The chain's CDR3 is CASSEGGHYGYTF. CDR3 coding DNA: TGTGCCAGTTCCGAGGGGGGGCACTATGGCTACACCTTC.

This rearrangement joins TRBV13 to TRBJ2-7; TRBD1 agrees at 8 bases. The junction had 5 bases not matched to a gene; V was cut back by 0 bases and J by 4 bases. Germline CDR1 PRHDT, CDR2 FYEKMQ (reference sequence). The CDR3 runs to 15 residues. The CDR3 sequence is CASSLGSRGQYEQYF. The CDR3 DNA is TGTGCCAGCAGCTTAGGATCCAGGGGGCAATACGAGCAGTACTTC.

V is TRBV6-2 or TRBV6-3 and J is TRBJ1-5; 8 nucleotides align to TRBD1. The CDR3 is 18 amino acids. CDR1 is MNHEY and CDR2 is SVGEGT in the germline V gene. V trimming: 5 bases; J trimming: 0 bases; junction bases outside the gene matches: 12. The CDR3 protein is CASSPQTGAPYSNQPQHF. For the CDR3, the DNA is TGTGCCAGCAGTCCCCAGACAGGGGCACCTTATAGCAATCAGCCCCAGCATTTT.

J is TRBJ2-7 and V is TRBV28, with 8 positions matching TRBD1. This CDR3 region has 16 residues. The trim removed 0 bases at V and 2 bases at J, leaving 6 bases unmatched. CDR1 and CDR2 (germline): MDHEN, SYDVKM. The CDR3: CASSLWRTGPTYEQYF. The CDR3, as DNA: TGTGCCAGCAGTTTATGGAGGACAGGGCCCACCTACGAGCAGTACTTC. Complete variable domain (other parts from reference TRBV28 and TRBJ2-7): DVKVTQSSRYLVKRTGEKVFLECVQDMDHENMFWYRQDPGLGLRLIYFSYDVKMKEKGDIPEGYSVSREKKERFSLILESASTNQTSMYLCASSLWRTGPTYEQYFGPGTRLTVT.

This clone was seen once. The gene calls are TRBV12-3 or TRBV12-4 and TRBJ2-3; 7 bases map to TRBD1. The CDR3 has 11 residues. V lost 6 bases and J lost 9; bases outside the gene matches: 3. This CDR3 reads CASSSQGTQYF. CDR3 bases: TGTGCCAGCAGCTCACAGGGGACGCAGTATTTT.